This entry lists 23 T cell receptor beta chains sequenced from one sample in a study of cytomegalovirus exposure and HLA in healthy donors. 13 Jbeta primers and 60 Vbeta primers were used for the PCR. Clones were sequenced by immunoSEQ multiplex PCR, and TCRdb holds only the in-frame ones, with some missing. The table lists under 150,000 clones, 55% to 75% of them singletons. Specimen: PBMCs. These receptors all come from a woman in her thirties or forties in good health and CMV-seropositive.

The rearrangement links TRBV7-3 to TRBJ2-1; the D gene is possibly TRBD2 (5 bases). Germline CDR1 and CDR2: SGHTA and FQGTGA. CDR3 length equals 16 residues. V lost 4 bases and J lost 0, with 13 bases in between. CDR3 DNA: TGTGCCAGCAGCTCCAGGACTGGCGGCTCCTACAATGAGCAGTTCTTC. This codes for CASSSRTGGSYNEQFF.

J is TRBJ2-1 and V is TRBV11-3; TRBD2 matches at 10 bases. The V and J ends lost 3 bases and 4 bases, in that order; junction bases with no gene match: 3. The germline CDR1 and CDR2 sequences are SGHNT and YENEEA. This CDR3 is built from 15 residues. The CDR3 reads CASSFGLAEYNEQFF. CDR3 nucleotides: TGTGCCAGCAGCTTCGGACTAGCGGAGTACAATGAGCAGTTCTTC.

The V gene is TRBV5-1, the J gene TRBJ2-1; 14 nucleotides agree with TRBD2. Germline CDR1 and CDR2: SGHRS and YFSETQ. J gave up 7 bases and V 1 base, and 7 bases lay outside the gene matches. CDR3 length equals 17 residues. CDR3 in amino acids: CASSLKETSGRANEQFF. CDR3 sequence (DNA): TGCGCCAGCAGCTTGAAGGAGACTAGCGGGAGGGCTAATGAGCAGTTCTTC.

This clone came up a few times. V gene TRBV9 combines with J gene TRBJ2-1, with 10 positions matching TRBD2. The CDR3 covers 16 residues. J gave up 3 bases and V 4 bases, and 7 bases lay outside the gene matches. Germline V lookup: CDR1 SGDLS, CDR2 YYNGEE. The CDR3 here is CASSSPSGSFYNEQFF. The CDR3 nucleotides are TGTGCCAGCAGCTCCCCTAGCGGGAGTTTCTACAATGAGCAGTTCTTC.

J is TRBJ2-7 and V is TRBV27; 7 bases map to TRBD2. The germline V gene encodes CDR1 MNHEY and CDR2 SMNVEV (reference sequence). V shed 6 bases, J shed 3 bases, and the junction held 2 bases outside the gene matches. The CDR3 has 12 residues. This CDR3 reads CASRGLFYEQYF. The CDR3 bases are TGTGCCAGCAGGGGACTATTCTACGAGCAGTACTTC.

This clone was detected a few times. CDR3 protein: CATSSGGGGPDTQYF. The CDR3 nucleotides are TGTGCCACCAGCAGCGGGGGGGGCGGCCCAGATACGCAGTATTTT. This chain links TRBV15 with TRBJ2-3; the match to TRBD2 covers 8 bases. J lost 4 bases, V lost 3 bases, and 6 bases had no gene match. Germline assignment: CDR1 LNHNV and CDR2 YYDKDF (reference sequence). CDR3 length: 15 amino acids.

The rearrangement uses TRBV5-1 and TRBJ2-1, with D tentatively TRBD2 (5 bases). V was trimmed by 4 bases and J by 6 bases, leaving 20 bases between them. The CDR3 consists of 16 residues. Germline V lookup: CDR1 SGHRS, CDR2 YFSETQ. The CDR3 DNA follows: TGCGCCAGCAGCCCCTCCCCTCGCGGAGGTCCCAATGAGCAGTTCTTC. Translated: CASSPSPRGGPNEQFF.

The genes are TRBV7-9 and TRBJ2-7; D not resolved. The germline gives CDR1 SEHNR, CDR2 FQNEAQ (reference sequence). The CDR3 runs 13 residues. V dropped 4 bases and J dropped 3 bases, with 10 bases sitting between them. The CDR3 nucleotides read TGTGCCAGCAGCTCGGTGACACACTACGAGCAGTACTTC. Its protein is CASSSVTHYEQYF.

V usage is TRBV25-1 and J usage is TRBJ2-5; TRBD1 aligns across 8 bases. CDR1 MGHDK and CDR2 SYGVNS come from the germline V gene. V was clipped by 4 bases and J by 4 bases; unmatched bases: 14. The CDR3 spans 17 residues. As DNA, the CDR3 is TGTGCCAGCAGTGGGGGGGCGACAGGGGAGATCCCAGAGACCCAGTACTTC. Its translation is CASSGGATGEIPETQYF.

V is TRBV7-8 and J is TRBJ2-3; TRBD2 might be the D (6 bases). There are 16 residues in the CDR3. CDR1 and CDR2 from the germline V gene are SGHVS and FQNEAQ. V was clipped by 2 bases and J by 2 bases, with 14 bases between them. CDR3 sequence: CASSLQLAEDTDTQYF. DNA of the CDR3: TGTGCCAGCAGCTTACAATTAGCGGAGGACACAGATACGCAGTATTTT.

This clone was recorded only once. CDR3 sequence reads: CASSYGTGGNTEAFF. CDR3 nucleotide sequence: TGTGCCAGCAGTTACGGCACGGGGGGGAACACTGAAGCTTTCTTT. The chain has TRBV6-5 and TRBJ1-1; the D gene is possibly TRBD1 (5 bases). The CDR3 is 15 residues long. Trimming took off 2 bases at V and 1 base at J, with 11 bases between the two ends. CDR1 MNHEY and CDR2 SVGAGI come from the germline V gene.

The V call is TRBV6-5, the J call TRBJ1-3, with D tentatively TRBD1 (5 bases). This CDR3 has 14 residues. Germline loops: CDR1 MNHEY, CDR2 SVGAGI. Trimming removed 2 bases from V and 4 bases from J, with 9 bases in between. In DNA, the CDR3 is TGTGCCAGCAGTTACGGGGGGGAGGGAAACACCATATATTTT. This sequence encodes CASSYGGEGNTIYF.

This chain uses TRBV19 with TRBJ1-1; the match to TRBD1 covers 8 bases. CDR3 size: 13 residues. The germline gives CDR1 LNHDA, CDR2 SQIVND (reference sequence). V lost 6 bases, J lost 7 bases, and 7 bases stayed unmatched. The CDR3 region has the DNA TGTGCCAGTAGCATGGACAGGGACCTTGAAGCTTTCTTT. Translating gives CASSMDRDLEAFF. Together with reference TRBV19 and TRBJ1-1, the CDR3 gives the full variable domain: DGGITQSPKYLFRKEGQNVTLSCEQNLNHDAMYWYRQDPGQGLRLIYYSQIVNDFQKGDIAEGYSVSREKKESFPLTVTSAQKNPTAFYLCASSMDRDLEAFFGQGTRLTVV.

This clone came up once. This sequence joins TRBV18 and TRBJ2-1; D gene uncertain. Between the trimmed V and J ends, which lost 2 bases and 6 bases, there was a span of 11 bases. CDR3 length: 14 residues. CDR1 KGHSH and CDR2 LQKENI come from the germline V gene. CDR3 nucleotide sequence: TGTGCCAGCTCACCAGGTAGAAATGGCAATGAGCAGTTCTTC. Its translation: CASSPGRNGNEQFF.

This clone was observed a single time. The genes are TRBV6-5 and TRBJ2-3; 8 bases agree with TRBD2. The germline gives CDR1 MNHEY, CDR2 SVGAGI. V trimming: 6 bases; J trimming: 5 bases; junction bases outside the gene matches: 10. The CDR3 is 15 residues long. CDR3 DNA sequence: TGTGCCAGCAGCCTCAGCGGGAGTGGGGGAGATACGCAGTATTTT. Translation: CASSLSGSGGDTQYF.

The V call is TRBV7-9, the J call TRBJ2-1; D gene unclear. Trimming took 0 bases from V and 4 from J, leaving 4 bases between them. Looked up from germline, CDR1 is SEHNR and CDR2 is FQNEAQ (reference sequence). The CDR3 is made up of 13 amino acids. The CDR3 is CASSLALYNEQFF. The CDR3 bases are TGTGCCAGCAGCTTAGCGCTATACAATGAGCAGTTCTTC.

In its sample, this clone was seen a few times. The chain recombines TRBV5-1 with TRBJ2-1; D unresolved. Germline values: CDR1 SGHRS, CDR2 YFSETQ. CDR3 length: 11 amino acids. Trimming shortened V by 0 bases and J by 9 bases, and 4 bases separated the two germline ends. In DNA, the CDR3 is TGCGCCAGCAGCTTGGGGCCTGAGCAGTTCTTC. It codes for CASSLGPEQFF.

The genes are TRBV7-2 and TRBJ1-5; 9 positions match TRBD1. The CDR3 loop spans 14 amino acids. The junction had 6 bases not matched to a gene; V was cut back by 5 bases and J by 7 bases. CDR1 is SGHTA and CDR2 is FQGNSA in the germline V gene. CDR3 protein: CASSRRTGDQPQHF. CDR3 in DNA: TGTGCCAGCAGCAGGCGGACAGGGGACCAGCCCCAGCATTTT.

The V gene is TRBV19, the J gene TRBJ1-1, with D unclear. The CDR3 has 12 amino acids. V was pared by 2 bases and J by 2 bases, with 3 bases between. Germline CDR1 reads LNHDA; CDR2 reads SQIVND (reference sequence). The CDR3 region is CASSISNTEAFF. The CDR3 DNA is TGTGCCAGTAGTATATCTAACACTGAAGCTTTCTTT.

Only one count was recorded for this clone. This chain uses TRBV7-2 with TRBJ2-7, with D perhaps TRBD1 (6 bases). The CDR3 has 16 residues. Trimming took 5 bases from V and 2 from J, leaving 19 bases between them. Germline V gives CDR1 SGHTA, CDR2 FQGNSA. The CDR3 DNA reads TGTGCCAGCAGCACCCCCACGGACAGCTTAGCCTACGAGCAGTACTTC. It translates to CASSTPTDSLAYEQYF.

This clone was seen a handful of times. The V call is TRBV6-1, the J call TRBJ2-7; tentative D call: TRBD2 (6 bases). V lost 3 bases, J lost 3 bases, and 12 bases lay in between. This CDR3 has 14 amino acids. In germline, CDR1 is MNHNS, CDR2 SASEGT. CDR3 bases: TGTGCCAGCAGTGAGCGGGACCCAGGCTACGAGCAGTACTTC. Translating gives CASSERDPGYEQYF.

The CDR3 is CASSSGLADDQETQYF. Here the CDR3 DNA reads TGTGCCAGCAGTTCGGGACTAGCGGACGACCAAGAGACCCAGTACTTC. J is TRBJ2-5 and V is TRBV6-5; 11 bases fit TRBD2. Germline V gives CDR1 MNHEY, CDR2 SVGAGI. The junction had 4 bases not matched to a gene; V was cut back by 4 bases and J by 0 bases. This CDR3 is 16 amino acids long.

The chain has TRBV15 and TRBJ1-1, with a possible D match to TRBD1 (5 bases). V lost 0 bases, J lost 8 bases, and 10 bases lay in between. The CDR3 runs 13 residues. The germline gives CDR1 LNHNV, CDR2 YYDKDF (reference sequence). The chain's CDR3 is CATSRDQAGEAFF. Here the CDR3 DNA reads TGTGCCACCAGCAGAGATCAGGCAGGGGAAGCTTTCTTT.